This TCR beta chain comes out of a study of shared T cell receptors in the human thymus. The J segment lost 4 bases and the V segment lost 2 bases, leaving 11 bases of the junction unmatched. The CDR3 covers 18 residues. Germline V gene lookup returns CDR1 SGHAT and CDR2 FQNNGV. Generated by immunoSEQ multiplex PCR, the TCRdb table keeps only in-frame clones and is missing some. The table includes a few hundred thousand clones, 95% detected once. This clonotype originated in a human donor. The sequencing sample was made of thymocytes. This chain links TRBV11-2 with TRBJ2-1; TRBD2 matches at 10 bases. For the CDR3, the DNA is TGTGCCAGCAGCTTACTCCGTCGGGGGACTAGCGTTTACAATGAGCAGTTCTTC. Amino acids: CASSLLRRGTSVYNEQFF. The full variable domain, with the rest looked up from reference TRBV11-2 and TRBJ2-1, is EAGVAQSPRYKIIEKRQSVAFWCNPISGHATLYWYQQILGQGPKLLIQFQNNGVVDDSQLPKDRFSAERLKGVDSTLKIQPAKLEDSAVYLCASSLLRRGTSVYNEQFFGPGTRLTVL.